This TCR beta chain appears in the sequencing data of a study of shared clonotypes between healthy human individuals. Profiling relied on immunoSEQ multiplex PCR, and the TCRdb table lists in-frame clones only, not all of them. The repertoire holds some 500,000 clones, with 90% to 96% as singletons. The V and J ends lost 3 bases and 3 bases respectively, with 11 bases between them. The germline CDR1 and CDR2 sequences are MNHNS and SASEGT. The CDR3 length is 14 residues. The study separated CD4+ cells into CD45RA+ naive and CD45RA-negative memory subsets. The clonotype comes from a woman aged 25 to 45 in good health. The V call is TRBV6-1, the J call TRBJ1-1; D not certain. The sequenced sample consisted of naive CD4+ T cells sorted from blood. The subset: CD45RA+ positively selected. The CDR3 sequence: CASSEDWRDTEAFF. The CDR3 nucleotides read TGTGCCAGCAGTGAGGATTGGAGGGACACTGAAGCTTTCTTT.